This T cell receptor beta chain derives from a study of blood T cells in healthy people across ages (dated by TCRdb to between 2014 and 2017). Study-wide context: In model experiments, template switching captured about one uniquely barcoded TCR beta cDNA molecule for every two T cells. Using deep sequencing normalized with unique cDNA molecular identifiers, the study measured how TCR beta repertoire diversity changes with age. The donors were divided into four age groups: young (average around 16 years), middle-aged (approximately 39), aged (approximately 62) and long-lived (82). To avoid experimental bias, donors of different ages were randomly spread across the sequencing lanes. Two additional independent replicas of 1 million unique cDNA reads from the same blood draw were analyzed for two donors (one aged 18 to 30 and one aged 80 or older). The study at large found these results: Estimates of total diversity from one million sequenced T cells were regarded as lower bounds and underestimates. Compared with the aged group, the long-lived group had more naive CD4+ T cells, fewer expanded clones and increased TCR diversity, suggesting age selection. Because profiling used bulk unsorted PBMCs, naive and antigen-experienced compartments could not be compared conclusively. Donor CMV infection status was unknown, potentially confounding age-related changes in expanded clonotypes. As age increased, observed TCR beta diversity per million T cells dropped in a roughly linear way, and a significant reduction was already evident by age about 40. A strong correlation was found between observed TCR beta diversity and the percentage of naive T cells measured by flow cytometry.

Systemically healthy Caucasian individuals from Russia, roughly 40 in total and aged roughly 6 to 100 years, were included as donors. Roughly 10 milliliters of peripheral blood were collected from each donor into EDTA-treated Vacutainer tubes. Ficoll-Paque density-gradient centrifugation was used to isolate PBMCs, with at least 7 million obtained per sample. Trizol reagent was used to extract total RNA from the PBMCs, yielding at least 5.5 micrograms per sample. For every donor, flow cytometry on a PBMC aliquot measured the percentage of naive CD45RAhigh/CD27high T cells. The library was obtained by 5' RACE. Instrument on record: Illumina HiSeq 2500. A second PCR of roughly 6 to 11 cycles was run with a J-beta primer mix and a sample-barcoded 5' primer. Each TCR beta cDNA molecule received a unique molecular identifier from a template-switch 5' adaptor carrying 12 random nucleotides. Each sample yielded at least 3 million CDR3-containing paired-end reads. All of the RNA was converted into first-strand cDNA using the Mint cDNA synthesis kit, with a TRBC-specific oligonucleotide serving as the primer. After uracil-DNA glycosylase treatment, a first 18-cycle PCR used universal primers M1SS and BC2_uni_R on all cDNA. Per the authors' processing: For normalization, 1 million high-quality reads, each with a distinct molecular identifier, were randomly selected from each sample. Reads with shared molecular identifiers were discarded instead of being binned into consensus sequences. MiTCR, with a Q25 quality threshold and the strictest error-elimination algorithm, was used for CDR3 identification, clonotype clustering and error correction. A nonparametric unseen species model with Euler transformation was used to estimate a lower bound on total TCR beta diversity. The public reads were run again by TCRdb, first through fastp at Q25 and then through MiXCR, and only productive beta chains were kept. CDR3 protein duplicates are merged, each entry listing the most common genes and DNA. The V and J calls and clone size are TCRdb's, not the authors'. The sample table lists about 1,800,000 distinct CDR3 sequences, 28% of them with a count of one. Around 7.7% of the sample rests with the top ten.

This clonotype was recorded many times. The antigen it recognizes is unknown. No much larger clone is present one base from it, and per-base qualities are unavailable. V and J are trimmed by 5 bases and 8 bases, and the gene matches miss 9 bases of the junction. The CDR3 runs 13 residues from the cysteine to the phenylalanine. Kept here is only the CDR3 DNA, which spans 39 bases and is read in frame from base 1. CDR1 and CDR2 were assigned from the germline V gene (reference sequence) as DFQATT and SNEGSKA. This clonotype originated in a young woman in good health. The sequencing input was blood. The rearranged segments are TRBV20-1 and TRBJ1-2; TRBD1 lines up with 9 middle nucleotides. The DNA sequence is TGCAGTGCTTCCGGGACAGGGAAGACCGGCTACACCTTC. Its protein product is CSASGTGKTGYTF.